This T cell receptor (beta chain) was obtained from a study of sequential checkpoint blockade in melanoma. Looking at the study overall: Patients were randomized 1:1 to nivolumab-then-ipilimumab or ipilimumab-then-nivolumab first-line. Both treatment sequences were followed by maintenance nivolumab.

The repertoire was sequenced with immunoSEQ multiplex PCR; TCRdb's copy has only in-frame clones and lacks some. The data hold around 21,000 clones, with around 82% observed a single time. V gave up 3 bases and J gave up 2 bases; unmatched junction bases: 5. CDR1 is SGHRS and CDR2 is YFSETQ in the germline V gene. The CDR3 consists of 14 residues. This clone appeared a single time. As to treatment: randomized to nivolumab then ipilimumab (arm A) or the reverse (arm B). From thawed PBMCs, live CD3+CD8+ cells negative for CD19 and CD56 were sorted. The TCR comes from a human donor with melanoma. This chain connects TRBV5-1 to TRBJ2-7, with 7 bases matching TRBD2. Material: CD8+ T cells sorted from blood (inferred from file names), obtained from a patient given nivolumab and ipilimumab in sequence. In DNA form, the CDR3 reads TGCGCCAGCAGCTACGCGGGAGAGACCTACGAGCAGTACTTC. Translated: CASSYAGETYEQYF. Filled out from reference TRBV5-1 and TRBJ2-7, the complete variable domain reads KAGVTQTPRYLIKTRGQQVTLSCSPISGHRSVSWYQQTPGQGLQFLFEYFSETQRNKGNFPGRFSGRQFSNSRSEMNVSTLELGDSALYLCASSYAGETYEQYFGPGTRLTVT.